Listed here are 17 T cell receptor beta chains from one sample, sequenced in a study of Tregs in tolerant kidney transplant recipients. Assay used: immunoSEQ multiplex PCR; TCRdb lists only in-frame clones, some missing. The data hold 110,000 or so clones, with roughly nine tenths observed a single time. Sample: CD4+ T cells from blood. The receptors derive from a human donor in good health.

J is TRBJ2-3 and V is TRBV29-1, with 7 bases identical to TRBD1. Germline-derived CDR1 and CDR2 are SQVTM and ANQGSEA. V lost 7 bases to trimming and J lost 2 bases; unmatched junction nucleotides: 6. The CDR3 has 13 residues. The CDR3 reads CSGQGSFTDTQYF. Here the CDR3 DNA reads TGCAGCGGACAGGGTAGTTTCACAGATACGCAGTATTTT.

The gene calls are TRBV6-1 and TRBJ1-3; D is undetermined. The CDR3 runs to 14 residues. Germline CDR1 MNHNS, CDR2 SASEGT. Trimming shortened V by 5 bases and J by 0 bases, and 8 bases separated the two germline ends. Written as DNA, the CDR3 is TGTGCCAGCAGTCAGCCTTTCTCTGGAAACACCATATATTTT. Its translation: CASSQPFSGNTIYF.

J is TRBJ2-2 and V is TRBV5-1; 14 bases fit TRBD2. The CDR3 covers 17 residues. V lost 5 bases, J lost 5 bases, and 8 bases stayed unmatched. Germline values: CDR1 SGHRS, CDR2 YFSETQ. In DNA, the CDR3 is TGCGCCAGCAGTCGACTAGCGGGAGGGACGGGGACCGGGGAGCTGTTTTTT. It translates to CASSRLAGGTGTGELFF.

The chain carries TRBV2 and TRBJ2-3; D is unresolved. Germline V gives CDR1 SNHLY, CDR2 FYNNEI. V shed 6 bases and J shed 8 bases, with 12 bases lying between them. This CDR3 has 12 amino acids. Here the CDR3 reads CASRILRRTQYF. CDR3 nucleotides: TGTGCCAGCAGAATCCTGAGGCGTACGCAGTATTTT.

V and J are TRBV5-1 and TRBJ1-3, with a weak D call TRBD1 (6 bases). Looked up from germline, CDR1 is SGHRS and CDR2 is YFSETQ. The CDR3 contains 16 residues. V lost 0 bases and J 4 bases, leaving 14 bases between the germline ends. The CDR3 bases are TGCGCCAGCAGCTTGGCCCCTGGGGGACAAGGAAACACCATATATTTT. This translates into CASSLAPGGQGNTIYF.

J is TRBJ1-4 and V is TRBV2, with D perhaps matching TRBD1 (6 bases). V was trimmed by 6 bases and J by 7 bases, leaving 15 bases between them. The germline gives CDR1 SNHLY, CDR2 FYNNEI. The CDR3 sequence is 14 residues long. CDR3 amino acids: CASSRQDGGEKLFF. The CDR3 nucleotides are TGTGCCAGCAGCCGACAGGATGGAGGTGAAAAACTGTTTTTT. The whole variable domain, filled in from reference TRBV2 and TRBJ1-4, reads EPEVTQTPSHQVTQMGQEVILRCVPISNHLYFYWYRQILGQKVEFLVSFYNNEISEKSEIFDDQFSVERPDGSNFTLKIRSTKLEDSAMYFCASSRQDGGEKLFFGSGTQLSVL.

The CDR3 is CASSFIARRPSYEQYF. CDR3 DNA: TGTGCCAGCAGTTTTATAGCCAGGCGCCCCTCCTACGAGCAGTACTTC. The J gene is TRBJ2-7, the V gene TRBV27, with D unclear. This CDR3 has 16 residues. CDR1 is MNHEY and CDR2 is SMNVEV in the germline V gene (reference sequence). Deletions cut 3 bases from V and 0 bases from J, with 15 bases between.

This clone was seen once. The chain employs TRBV30 and TRBJ1-5; 10 bases match TRBD1. The germline CDR1 and CDR2 sequences are GTSNPN and SVGIG (reference sequence). V was clipped by 2 bases and J by 2 bases; unmatched bases: 3. The CDR3 covers 15 residues. The CDR3 protein is CAWSRQGAGNQPQHF. CDR3 DNA: TGTGCCTGGAGTCGACAGGGGGCGGGCAATCAGCCCCAGCATTTT.

The chain recombines TRBV5-5 with TRBJ1-5; no clear D gene. This CDR3 comprises 14 residues. Germline CDR1 reads SGHKS; CDR2 reads YYEKEE (reference sequence). V was pared by 1 base and J by 0 bases, with 5 bases between. The CDR3 DNA is TGTGCCAGCAGCTTGTGGGATAGCAATCAGCCCCAGCATTTT. Encoded protein: CASSLWDSNQPQHF.

V and J are TRBV5-1 and TRBJ1-4; 9 nucleotides match TRBD1. From germline, CDR1 is SGHRS and CDR2 YFSETQ. V dropped 3 bases and J dropped 0; count of bases not matched to a gene: 3. This CDR3 is 16 amino acids long. This chain's CDR3 is CASSSRQGATNEKLFF. CDR3 sequence (DNA): TGCGCCAGCAGCTCTCGACAGGGGGCAACTAATGAAAAACTGTTTTTT.

The chain combines TRBV5-1 with TRBJ2-7; D perhaps matches TRBD1 (6 bases). Germline CDR1 and CDR2: SGHRS and YFSETQ. The CDR3 sequence is 13 residues long. V was pared by 0 bases and J by 6 bases, with 10 bases between. The CDR3 here is CASSLDRAGEQYF. Here the CDR3 DNA reads TGCGCCAGCAGCTTGGACAGGGCTGGCGAGCAGTACTTC. Filled out from reference TRBV5-1 and TRBJ2-7, the complete variable domain reads KAGVTQTPRYLIKTRGQQVTLSCSPISGHRSVSWYQQTPGQGLQFLFEYFSETQRNKGNFPGRFSGRQFSNSRSEMNVSTLELGDSALYLCASSLDRAGEQYFGPGTRLTVT.

This clone has a handful of counts. The V and J genes are TRBV7-6 and TRBJ2-3; tentative D call: TRBD2 (6 bases). The V gene's germline CDR1 is SGHVS and CDR2 FNYEAQ. V lost 5 bases to trimming and J lost 1 base, with 10 bases between them. The CDR3 runs 14 residues. The CDR3 region has the DNA TGTGCCAGCAGCCCGGCTAGCGGCACAGATACGCAGTATTTT. It is translated as CASSPASGTDTQYF.

This sequence joins TRBV11-2 and TRBJ2-7; 8 bases are a match to TRBD2. CDR3 length equals 15 residues. Germline lookup yields CDR1 SGHAT and CDR2 FQNNGV. V shed 2 bases and J 3 bases; nucleotides not matched to a gene: 6. CDR3 DNA: TGTGCCAGCAGCTTATCTACGGGAGGGGACTACGAGCAGTACTTC. Translation gives CASSLSTGGDYEQYF.

The gene calls are TRBV9 and TRBJ2-7; 16 nucleotides match TRBD2. The CDR3 loop spans 17 amino acids. The V gene's germline CDR1 is SGDLS and CDR2 YYNGEE. V was pared by 3 bases and J by 7 bases, with 10 bases of the junction left unmatched. In DNA, the CDR3 is TGTGCCAGCAGCGCCGCCCCGGGACTAGCGGGAGGGGGAGAGCAGTACTTC. Its protein is CASSAAPGLAGGGEQYF. Combining the CDR3 with reference TRBV9 and TRBJ2-7 gives the whole variable domain DSGVTQTPKHLITATGQRVTLRCSPRSGDLSVYWYQQSLDQGLQFLIQYYNGEERAKGNILERFSAQQFPDLHSELNLSSLELGDSALYFCASSAAPGLAGGGEQYFGPGTRLTVT.

The chain recombines TRBV21-1 with TRBJ2-7; the listed D gene, TRBD2, was not tested against the DNA. TRBV21-1 corresponds to a pseudogene. There are 14 residues in the CDR3. CDR3 sequence (DNA): TGTGCCAGGCAAGGCAGCGGGAGCGGGTACGAGCAGTACTTC. It codes for CARQGSGSGYEQYF.

V gene TRBV25-1 combines with J gene TRBJ1-5; D might be TRBD1 (5 bases). Trimming removed 7 bases at V and 2 bases at J, with 15 bases between. Germline-derived CDR1 and CDR2 are MGHDK and SYGVNS. This CDR3 has 15 residues. Here the CDR3 reads CASNPQGLGNQPQHF. The CDR3 nucleotides read TGTGCCAGCAACCCCCAGGGATTGGGCAATCAGCCCCAGCATTTT.

The CDR3 sequence is CASRAGTNSYEQYF. The CDR3, as DNA: TGTGCCAGCAGGGCCGGGACTAACTCCTACGAGCAGTACTTC. This sequence joins TRBV2 and TRBJ2-7, with TRBD2 matching over 7 bases. This CDR3 has 14 residues. Germline trimming cut 6 bases from V and 0 bases from J; bases unmatched to any gene: 5. CDR1 SNHLY and CDR2 FYNNEI come from the germline V gene.